The 6 T cell receptor beta chains presented below share a single source sample, sequenced in a study of molecular identifiers for immune sequencing clone quantification. TCRdb passed the PCR reads through MiXCR, listing each CDR3 protein once. Seen here are hundreds of thousands of distinct CDR3 sequences, roughly 23% observed once, and the top ten hold 0.78%. The source material was naive CD8+ T cells from blood, with Jurkat cell RNA spiked in. Subset given: FACS-sorted CD8+CD4-CCR7+CD45RA+ naive T cells. The receptor source for this set is a human donor in good health. Some libraries in this study had Jurkat cell RNA spiked in.

In its sample, this clonotype was seen a few times. The chain combines TRBV12-3 or TRBV12-4 with TRBJ2-2, with 7 bases fitting TRBD1. The V segment lost 11 bases and the J segment 6 bases; nucleotides outside the gene matches: 6. CDR3 size: 12 residues. The CDR3: CAGGTGAGELFF. The CDR3, as DNA: TGTGCCGGCGGAACAGGGGCCGGGGAGCTGTTTTTT.

Ten or more counts support this clonotype. The CDR3 loop reads CASSSKQVEGLARNEQFF. For the CDR3, the DNA is TGTGCCAGCAGTTCGAAACAAGTAGAGGGACTAGCGAGGAATGAGCAGTTCTTC. This rearrangement joins TRBV13 to TRBJ2-1; 10 bases fit TRBD2. This CDR3 is 18 amino acids long. V dropped 6 bases and J dropped 7; count of bases not matched to a gene: 18. Germline assignment: CDR1 PRHDT and CDR2 FYEKMQ (reference sequence).

The gene calls are TRBV7-2 and TRBJ1-1; D unresolved. The CDR3 has 13 amino acids. The V end was cut by 0 bases, the J end by 14 bases, with 16 bases between. CDR1 and CDR2 from the germline V gene are SGHTA and FQGNSA. Here the CDR3 DNA reads TGTGCCAGCAGCTTAGCGCCTCGGAAGTTGTTGTTCTTT. Encoded protein: CASSLAPRKLLFF.

This clonotype was detected many times. The gene calls are TRBV11-2 and TRBJ2-3; 7 bases fit TRBD2. The germline V gene has CDR1 SGHAT and CDR2 FQNNGV. Unmatched junction bases numbered 8, after V lost 5 bases and J lost 3 bases. The CDR3 sequence is 15 residues long. The CDR3 DNA sequence: TGTGCCAGCAGCGTCCTAGCGGATCGGACAGATACGCAGTATTTT. Its translation: CASSVLADRTDTQYF.

In its sample, this clonotype was seen a few times. The CDR3 coding sequence is TGCGCCAGCAGTGAATTCCCGGGCTATGGCTACACCTTC. This codes for CASSEFPGYGYTF. The chain employs TRBV10-2 and TRBJ1-2; D gene ambiguous. V dropped 3 bases and J dropped 4 bases, with 9 bases sitting between them. The CDR3 is 13 amino acids. Germline assignment: CDR1 WSHSY and CDR2 SAAADI.

Notes on this clonotype: This could be a read error, since a much larger clone is one nucleotide away. The gene calls are TRBV24-1 and TRBJ2-5; no clear D gene. CDR1 is KGHDR, CDR2 SFDVKD, per germline. The CDR3 contains 15 residues. The CDR3, as DNA: TGTGCCACCAGTGGTTCCTATTCACTTCAAGAGCCCCAGTACTTC. Translated, it gives CATSGSYSLQEPQYF.